This T cell receptor beta chain was recorded in a study of OX40 agonist ivuxolimab in advanced cancers. Study-level information: As their treatment, patients were administered ivuxolimab, an agonistic anti-OX40 (CD134) antibody. Each dose-escalation patient presented with hepatocellular carcinoma, melanoma, renal cell or head and neck cancer.

Points from the study as a whole: Expanded clones were, on average, more numerous among CD8+ T cells than CD4+.

To note about this clone: What it binds is unknown.

Repertoires were generated with immunoSEQ multiplex PCR, while TCRdb's copy carries only in-frame clones and drops some. This table has approximately 30,000 clones, 82% appearing once. Per germline, CDR1 MNHNS and CDR2 SASEGT. V was trimmed by 2 bases and J by 3 bases, leaving 8 bases between them. The CDR3 spans 13 residues. V is TRBV6-1 and J is TRBJ2-7; D not certain. The sequence came from an adult with an advanced solid tumor such as melanoma, head and neck, liver or kidney cancer. The sample was CD4+ or CD8+ T cells sorted from blood, taken in a trial of the OX40 agonist ivuxolimab. The CDR3: CASSETLHYEQYF. The CDR3 bases are TGTGCCAGCAGTGAAACGCTTCACTACGAGCAGTACTTC.